This T cell receptor beta chain comes out of a study of shared clonotypes between healthy human individuals. This CDR3 has 16 residues. V shed 4 bases, J shed 1 base, and the junction held 6 bases outside the gene matches. Per germline, CDR1 ENHRY and CDR2 SYGVKD. CD8 cells regarded as naive lacked CD45RO, were positively chosen for CCR7, and omitted terminally differentiated effector memory CD45RA+ cells. Sequencing was performed with immunoSEQ multiplex PCR; in TCRdb, only in-frame clones are kept and a portion is missing. The top ten hold around 1.1% of the sample, which has some 2.1 million clones, roughly 95% seen once.

The sample comprised naive CD8+ T cells sorted from blood. V is TRBV10-3 and J is TRBJ2-5, with TRBD2 matching 10 bases. This TCR was sampled from a man between 18 and 35 years old in good health. The CDR3 DNA reads as TGTGCCATCAGTGGTCTAGCGGGAGAGGGCCAAGAGACCCAGTACTTC. Residues: CAISGLAGEGQETQYF.